These 29 T cell receptor beta chains came from one sample sequenced in a study of blood T cell repertoires in COVID-19. Profiling relied on immunoSEQ multiplex PCR, and the TCRdb table lists in-frame clones only, not all of them. The top ten clones hold 2% to 2.5% of a sample with 200,000 to 250,000 clones, roughly 90% of them seen once. Sequencing used peripheral blood. Every receptor here comes from a man aged 25-45 years who had recovered from COVID-19.

This clone was seen a single time. The V and J genes are TRBV15 and TRBJ2-7; 8 bases line up with TRBD2. The CDR3 contains 21 residues. The trim removed 0 bases at V and 0 bases at J, leaving 19 bases unmatched. Germline lookup yields CDR1 LNHNV and CDR2 YYDKDF (reference sequence). CDR3 region: CATSRDRGVRGAPQSSYEQYF. The CDR3 DNA reads TGTGCCACCAGCAGAGACCGGGGTGTGCGGGGGGCCCCGCAAAGCTCCTACGAGCAGTACTTC.

The rearrangement joins TRBV5-5 to TRBJ2-7; D not certain. There are 12 residues in the CDR3. Germline V CDR1 and CDR2: SGHKS, YYEKEE (reference sequence). V was pared by 0 bases and J by 3 bases, with 4 bases between. In nucleotides, the CDR3 is TGTGCCAGCAGCTTGGCCCGCTACGAGCAGTACTTC. Translating gives CASSLARYEQYF.

The V gene is TRBV5-5, the J gene TRBJ2-7, with D maybe TRBD2 (5 bases). Trimming removed 1 base from V and 1 base from J, with 9 bases in between. The CDR3 runs to 14 residues. The germline V gene has CDR1 SGHKS and CDR2 YYEKEE (reference sequence). CDR3: CASSLFTGSYEQYF. The CDR3 DNA sequence: TGTGCCAGCAGCTTGTTCACGGGATCCTACGAGCAGTACTTC.

The chain is built from TRBV7-8 and TRBJ2-1; D remains unclear. V lost 3 bases to trimming and J lost 8 bases, with 17 bases between them. This CDR3 is built from 15 residues. Germline-derived CDR1 and CDR2 are SGHVS and FQNEAQ. CDR3 sequence (DNA): TGTGCCAGCAGCTTCCCCCCGGCCGAGACATATGAGCAGTTCTTC. Protein: CASSFPPAETYEQFF.

The chain joins TRBV6-2 or TRBV6-3 to TRBJ1-1; 7 positions match TRBD1. V shed 5 bases and J 4 bases; nucleotides not matched to a gene: 13. From germline, CDR1 is MNHEY and CDR2 SVGEGT. The CDR3 loop spans 16 amino acids. This chain's CDR3 is CASSRQGRFVGTEAFF. The CDR3 DNA sequence: TGTGCCAGCAGTCGACAGGGCCGTTTCGTTGGCACTGAAGCTTTCTTT.

This clone appeared once. The sample contains more than one DNA sequence encoding this CDR3. The rearrangement joins TRBV11-3 to TRBJ2-5; D is undetermined. The germline V gene has CDR1 SGHNT and CDR2 YENEEA. The CDR3 consists of 13 residues. V lost 0 bases to trimming and J lost 5 bases, with 7 bases between them. The CDR3 region is CASSLDGEETQYF. The CDR3 DNA sequence: TGTGCCAGCAGCTTAGACGGAGAGGAGACCCAGTACTTC.

The chain combines TRBV4-3 with TRBJ2-1, with 12 bases fitting TRBD2. This CDR3 is 18 amino acids long. Germline V gives CDR1 LGHNA, CDR2 YSLEER. With 2 bases clipped from V and 5 bases from J, the junction kept 10 bases outside the gene matches. CDR3 loop: CASSQFRTLAGGHNEQFF. The CDR3 DNA reads TGCGCCAGCAGCCAATTCAGAACCCTAGCGGGGGGGCACAATGAGCAGTTCTTC.

The V gene is TRBV5-8, the J gene TRBJ2-7; 11 bases fit TRBD2. Per the germline V gene, CDR1 is SGHTS and CDR2 is YDEGEE. This CDR3 spans 16 amino acids. The ends lost 1 base at V and 4 bases at J; junction bases unmatched: 7. For the CDR3, the DNA is TGTGCCAGCAGCTTGAGCTCTAGCGGGGGGTTTTACGAGCAGTACTTC. Protein: CASSLSSSGGFYEQYF.

This clone has a single count. Other nucleotide sequences from this sample produce the same CDR3. The chain couples TRBV12-3 or TRBV12-4 to TRBJ2-2; D remains ambiguous. Trimming shortened V by 5 bases and J by 1 base, and 5 bases separated the two germline ends. CDR3 size: 13 residues. The CDR3 here is CASSLRNTGELFF. CDR3 DNA sequence: TGTGCCAGCAGTCTACGGAACACCGGGGAGCTGTTTTTT.

This chain connects TRBV7-2 to TRBJ2-3; D perhaps matches TRBD1 (6 bases). V lost 0 bases, J lost 14 bases, and 9 bases lay in between. CDR3 length: 11 residues. CDR1 and CDR2 from the germline V gene are SGHTA and FQGNSA. CDR3 in amino acids: CASSLAGALYF. As DNA, the CDR3 is TGTGCCAGCAGCTTAGCGGGGGCGCTGTATTTT. The complete variable domain, with remaining parts taken from reference TRBV7-2 and TRBJ2-3, reads GAGVSQSPSNKVTEKGKDVELRCDPISGHTALYWYRQSLGQGLEFLIYFQGNSAPDKSGLPSDRFSAERTGGSVSTLTIQRTQQEDSAVYLCASSLAGALYFGPGTRLTVL.

Comment on this clone: This CDR3 is also generated by other DNA sequences in the sample. The CDR3 reads CASSLGHSTDTQYF. DNA of the CDR3: TGTGCCAGCAGTCTAGGCCACTCCACAGATACGCAGTATTTT. This chain joins TRBV7-2 and TRBJ2-3, with no clear D. Looked up from germline, CDR1 is SGHTA and CDR2 is FQGNSA. Trimming pared 6 bases from V and 2 bases from J, leaving 12 bases between. The CDR3 length is 14 residues.

J is TRBJ1-1 and V is TRBV7-6; 10 nucleotides agree with TRBD1. Germline values: CDR1 SGHVS, CDR2 FNYEAQ. V shed 3 bases, J shed 1 base, and the junction held 8 bases outside the gene matches. The CDR3 covers 17 residues. The CDR3 sequence is CASSFRGTGAGNTEAFF. DNA for the CDR3: TGTGCCAGCAGCTTTCGCGGGACAGGGGCGGGGAACACTGAAGCTTTCTTT.

This clone was seen more than once but under ten times. CDR3 loop: CASTPSPDSYGYTF. The CDR3 DNA is TGTGCCAGCACCCCCTCCCCGGACAGCTATGGCTACACCTTC. The genes are TRBV6-2 or TRBV6-3 and TRBJ1-2; TRBD1 might be the D (6 bases). The CDR3 totals 14 residues. The germline V and J ends were trimmed by 7 bases and 4 bases, with 16 bases remaining between them. Germline V gene data show CDR1 as MNHEY and CDR2 as SVGEGT.

This clone was recorded a few times. The V call is TRBV9, the J call TRBJ1-4, with 8 bases fitting TRBD1. This CDR3 comprises 15 residues. V shed 0 bases and J 14 bases; nucleotides not matched to a gene: 12. Germline V gene data show CDR1 as SGDLS and CDR2 as YYNGEE. CDR3 DNA sequence: TGTGCCAGCAGCGTAGGTGCAGGACAGGGTAATAGTCTGTTTTTT. This encodes CASSVGAGQGNSLFF.

This clone was observed a handful of times. V and J are TRBV3-1 (or the pseudogene TRBV3-2) and TRBJ1-5; 8 bases fit TRBD1. The CDR3 is 15 residues long. Germline V gene sequence: CDR1 LGHDT, CDR2 YNNKEL (reference sequence). V gave up 4 bases and J gave up 6 bases; unmatched junction bases: 8. CDR3 DNA sequence: TGTGCCAGCAGCCCAACTCCAGGGGGCGGTCAGCCCCAGCATTTT. This translates into CASSPTPGGGQPQHF.

The CDR3 DNA sequence: TGTGCCAGCGGGGAGGGGGACCACCATGGCTACACCTTC. This gives the protein CASGEGDHHGYTF. The chain employs TRBV9 and TRBJ1-2, with D perhaps TRBD1 (6 bases). V shed 7 bases and J shed 6 bases, with 16 bases lying between them. The CDR3 runs to 13 residues. Germline-derived CDR1 and CDR2 are SGDLS and YYNGEE.

The chain links TRBV30 to TRBJ1-2; no clear D gene. Trimming removed 7 bases at V and 1 base at J, with 16 bases between. The CDR3 consists of 14 residues. CDR1 GTSNPN and CDR2 SVGIG come from the germline V gene (reference sequence). The CDR3 is CASDLGGGNYGYTF. DNA for the CDR3: TGTGCCTCTGACTTGGGAGGAGGTAACTATGGCTACACCTTC. The full variable domain, rest sourced from reference TRBV30 and TRBJ1-2, is SQTIHQWPATLVQPVGSPLSLECTVEGTSNPNLYWYRQAAGRGLQLLFYSVGIGQISSEVPQNLSASRPQDRQFILSSKKLLLSDSGFYLCASDLGGGNYGYTFGSGTRLTVV.

This clone was observed a handful of times. The chain employs TRBV4-1 and TRBJ1-5, with 7 bases aligning to TRBD1. The V gene end was trimmed by 0 bases and the J gene end by 6 bases; junction bases not matched to a gene: 5. The CDR3 has 15 amino acids. Germline V CDR1 and CDR2: MGHRA, YSYEKL. The CDR3 DNA reads as TGCGCCAGCAGCCAAGAAGGGGGCCTTGGTCAGCCCCAGCATTTT. Translation gives CASSQEGGLGQPQHF.

This sequence joins TRBV18 and TRBJ1-6; weak D call: TRBD1 (5 bases). CDR3 length: 17 amino acids. Germline V lookup: CDR1 KGHSH, CDR2 LQKENI. The ends were cut back, 3 bases at V and 0 bases at J, with 12 bases in the middle. CDR3 nucleotides: TGTGCCAGCTCACCCCGGACCGACAGCTCCTATAATTCACCCCTCCACTTT. It codes for CASSPRTDSSYNSPLHF.

The V call is TRBV6-5, the J call TRBJ1-1; D is unclear. Germline V gene sequence: CDR1 MNHEY, CDR2 SVGAGI. Trimming cost V 6 bases and J 4 bases, with 15 bases left between them. CDR3 size: 14 residues. In DNA form, the CDR3 reads TGTGCCAGCAGCCCAACGGTATGGGCCACTGAAGCTTTCTTT. Translated, it gives CASSPTVWATEAFF.

The V call is TRBV7-9, the J call TRBJ1-2; the D gene is possibly TRBD1 (5 bases). The V end lost 6 bases, the J end lost 1 base, and 12 bases lay between the germline ends. The CDR3 consists of 14 residues. The germline V gene encodes CDR1 SEHNR and CDR2 FQNEAQ (reference sequence). In DNA, the CDR3 is TGTGCCAGCAGTCAGCAGGGAGGTAACTATGGCTACACCTTC. Amino acid sequence: CASSQQGGNYGYTF.

V and J are TRBV5-8 and TRBJ2-5; tentative D call: TRBD2 (5 bases). The CDR3 is 13 amino acids. V lost 5 bases, J lost 1 base, and 9 bases lay in between. Germline CDR1 SGHTS, CDR2 YDEGEE. The CDR3 is CASSREFQETQYF. CDR3 DNA sequence: TGTGCCAGCAGTAGGGAGTTCCAAGAGACCCAGTACTTC.

This clone was recorded a few times. J is TRBJ1-1 and V is TRBV30; D unresolved. From germline, CDR1 is GTSNPN and CDR2 SVGIG (reference sequence). There are 13 residues in the CDR3. The V end lost 3 bases, the J end lost 1 base, and 9 bases lay between the germline ends. This CDR3 reads CAWRSAGNTEAFF. For the CDR3, the DNA is TGTGCCTGGAGAAGCGCCGGGAACACTGAAGCTTTCTTT.

The CDR3, as DNA: TGTGCCAGCTCACAACAGGCGAACACTGAAGCTTTCTTT. Its translation is CASSQQANTEAFF. The chain has TRBV18 and TRBJ1-1; maybe TRBD1 (5 bases). CDR3 length equals 13 residues. Germline CDR1 KGHSH, CDR2 LQKENI. V was trimmed by 4 bases and J by 1 base, leaving 7 bases between them. Filled out from reference TRBV18 and TRBJ1-1, the complete variable domain reads NAGVMQNPRHLVRRRGQEARLRCSPMKGHSHVYWYRQLPEEGLKFMVYLQKENIIDESGMPKERFSAEFPKEGPSILRIQQVVRGDSAAYFCASSQQANTEAFFGQGTRLTVV.

This chain connects TRBV12-5 to TRBJ1-2; D uncertain. V was pared by 3 bases and J by 8 bases, with 13 bases between. The V gene's germline CDR1 is LGHNT and CDR2 FRNRAP. There are 13 residues in the CDR3. For the CDR3, the DNA is TGTGCTAGTGGTTTTCAGGTCTCGCAGGGCTACACCTTC. Protein: CASGFQVSQGYTF.

The rearrangement joins TRBV5-4 to TRBJ2-2; perhaps TRBD1 as D (6 bases). CDR1 and CDR2 from the germline V gene are SGHNT and YYREEE (reference sequence). The ends were cut back, 4 bases at V and 6 bases at J, with 13 bases in the middle. This CDR3 comprises 14 residues. CDR3 protein: CASSAPQGPGELFF. CDR3 bases: TGTGCCAGCAGCGCACCACAGGGACCCGGGGAGCTGTTTTTT.

This chain uses TRBV10-1 with TRBJ1-1; 8 nucleotides align to TRBD1. V trimming: 2 bases; J trimming: 8 bases; junction bases outside the gene matches: 7. This CDR3 region has 14 residues. CDR1 WNHNN and CDR2 SYGVQD come from the germline V gene (reference sequence). The CDR3 DNA follows: TGCGCCAGCAGTGAGAGGGCAGGGGGCGCGGAAGCTTTCTTT. As protein: CASSERAGGAEAFF.

This chain uses TRBV4-1 with TRBJ1-5, with D tentatively TRBD1 (6 bases). The CDR3 runs to 17 residues. Germline V CDR1 and CDR2: MGHRA, YSYEKL. The V gene lost 6 bases and the J gene lost 6 bases, with 24 bases spanning the gap. DNA for the CDR3: TGCGCCAGCAGTCCCGGCGGGAGGGGGTCTCCCAGTCAGCCCCAGCATTTT. This gives the protein CASSPGGRGSPSQPQHF.

The V gene is TRBV4-3, the J gene TRBJ1-1; 10 bases map to TRBD1. V trimming: 0 bases; J trimming: 9 bases; junction bases outside the gene matches: 19. Germline lookup yields CDR1 LGHNA and CDR2 YSLEER. The CDR3 runs to 19 residues. The CDR3 sequence is CASSQEGPGFRQGAFQAFF. The CDR3 coding sequence is TGCGCCAGCAGCCAAGAGGGACCGGGATTCAGACAGGGGGCATTTCAAGCTTTCTTT.